The present TCR beta chain was sequenced within a study of cytomegalovirus exposure and HLA in healthy donors. Germline V gives CDR1 SGHRS, CDR2 YFSETQ. The J segment lost 5 bases and the V segment lost 4 bases, leaving 12 bases of the junction unmatched. The CDR3 is made up of 17 amino acids. This clone appeared a few times. Primers included in the PCR were 60 Vbeta and 13 Jbeta primers. Method: immunoSEQ multiplex PCR; TCRdb's copy keeps in-frame clones and lacks some. The data contain 170,000 or so clones, around 80% of them seen just once; the ten biggest clones take up around 6%. Sample: PBMCs. The rearrangement joins TRBV5-1 to TRBJ2-1, with 10 bases identical to TRBD2. The sequence came from a middle-aged man in good health and CMV-seronegative. The CDR3 nucleotides are TGCGCCAGCAGCCGTACCGTGACTAGCGGGCCAAACAATGAGCAGTTCTTC. Translation: CASSRTVTSGPNNEQFF.